The entry below gives a single TCR beta chain sequence along with its context. Treatment denoted: oral pan-JAK inhibitor, 5-10 mg twice daily. The germline CDR1 and CDR2 sequences are MNHNS and SASEGT. Deletions cut 4 bases from V and 0 bases from J, with 7 bases between. The CDR3 extends over 13 amino acids. The record originates from a study of CD8+ T cells in alopecia areata. Extracted RNA was reverse transcribed, and the resulting cDNA served as sequencing template. The assay was immunoSEQ multiplex PCR, and TCRdb's table has in-frame clones only and misses some. The data contain approximately 210,000 clones, roughly three fifths of them singletons.

The receptor comes from a human donor with alopecia areata. The chain uses TRBV6-1 and TRBJ2-7, with D uncertain. The specimen comprised CD4+ T cells sorted from blood, sampled between weeks 43 and 45, from a patient treated with tofacitinib. CDR3 sequence reads: CASSGGSSYEQYF. CDR3 nucleotide sequence: TGTGCCAGCAGTGGGGGTAGCTCCTACGAGCAGTACTTC.